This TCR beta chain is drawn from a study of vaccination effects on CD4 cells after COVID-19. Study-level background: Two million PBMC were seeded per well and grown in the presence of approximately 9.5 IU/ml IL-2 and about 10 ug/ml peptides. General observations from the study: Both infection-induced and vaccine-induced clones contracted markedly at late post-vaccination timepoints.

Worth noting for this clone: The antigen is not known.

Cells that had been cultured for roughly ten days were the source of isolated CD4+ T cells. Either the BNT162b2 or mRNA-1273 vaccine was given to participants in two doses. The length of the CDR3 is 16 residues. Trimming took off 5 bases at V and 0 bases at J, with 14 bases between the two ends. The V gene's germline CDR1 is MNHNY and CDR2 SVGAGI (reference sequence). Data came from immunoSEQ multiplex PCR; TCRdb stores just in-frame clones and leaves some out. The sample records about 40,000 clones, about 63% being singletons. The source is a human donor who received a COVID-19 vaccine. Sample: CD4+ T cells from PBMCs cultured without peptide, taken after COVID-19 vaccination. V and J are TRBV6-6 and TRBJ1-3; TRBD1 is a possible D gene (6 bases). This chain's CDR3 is CASSTRQASSGNTIYF. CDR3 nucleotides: TGTGCCAGCAGTACAAGACAGGCCAGCTCTGGAAACACCATATATTTT.